The rows below give T cell receptor beta chains drawn from one sample of a study of blood T cell repertoires in COVID-19. TCRdb's table, derived via immunoSEQ multiplex PCR, lists solely in-frame clones and lacks some. The sample has about 61,000 clones; roughly 90% are singletons. The sequenced sample consisted of peripheral blood. Receptors were obtained from a woman aged 45-60 years with active or convalescent COVID-19. The CDR3 runs from the conserved cysteine through the conserved F or W. The D gene is left open where the match is weak. Where a row states a size, it is once, few, many or the class of an expanded clone; other rows omit it.

d_gene	v_gene	j_gene	abundance	len	CDR3aa
-	TRBV7-8	TRBJ1-4	-	15	CASSLDQGANEKLFF
-	TRBV29-1	TRBJ1-2	few	12	CSVTVLDYGYTF
-	TRBV18	TRBJ2-3	-	13	CASSPASTDTQYF
-	TRBV10-3	TRBJ2-3	few	11	CATPGGGTQYF
-	TRBV2	TRBJ1-1	-	11	CASSPREEAFF
TRBD2	TRBV19	TRBJ2-1	-	13	CASSMGGTLEQFF
-	TRBV12-3/TRBV12-4	TRBJ2-3	-	13	CASSPRGTDTQYF
-	TRBV19	TRBJ2-7	-	14	CASSILAPTYEQYF
-	TRBV9	TRBJ2-1	-	15	CASSVGGLGGNEQFF
-	TRBV5-5	TRBJ1-1	-	13	CASSFHMNTEAFF
TRBD1	TRBV7-8	TRBJ1-2	few	15	CASSSRTGQNYGYTF
-	TRBV19	TRBJ1-2	few	14	CASSERGQGYGYTF
-	TRBV5-6	TRBJ1-2	-	12	CASSNDKHGYTF
-	TRBV7-6	TRBJ1-2	-	15	CASSLAQGDAYGYTF
-	TRBV10-1	TRBJ1-5	few	13	CASGAGTNQPQHF
TRBD2	TRBV7-3	TRBJ2-1	-	19	CASSLNIGGPSGGNNEQFF
-	TRBV13	TRBJ1-1	-	13	CASSSTEITEAFF